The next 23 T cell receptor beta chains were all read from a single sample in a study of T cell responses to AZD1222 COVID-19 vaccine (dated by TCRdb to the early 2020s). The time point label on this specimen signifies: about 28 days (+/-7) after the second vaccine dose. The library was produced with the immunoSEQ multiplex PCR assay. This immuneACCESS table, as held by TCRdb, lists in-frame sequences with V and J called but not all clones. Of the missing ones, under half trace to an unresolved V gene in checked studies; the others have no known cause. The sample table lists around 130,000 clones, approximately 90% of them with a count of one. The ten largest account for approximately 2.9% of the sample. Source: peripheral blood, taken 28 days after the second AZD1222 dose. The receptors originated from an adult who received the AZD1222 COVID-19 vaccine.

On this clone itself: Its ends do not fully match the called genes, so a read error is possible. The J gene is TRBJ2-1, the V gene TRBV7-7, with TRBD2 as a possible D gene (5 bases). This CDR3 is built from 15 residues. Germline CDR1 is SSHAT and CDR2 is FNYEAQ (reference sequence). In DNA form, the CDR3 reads TGTGCTAGCAGCCTAGACGGCGGGCAAGGCGATGAGCAGTTCTTC. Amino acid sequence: CASSLDGGQGDEQFF.

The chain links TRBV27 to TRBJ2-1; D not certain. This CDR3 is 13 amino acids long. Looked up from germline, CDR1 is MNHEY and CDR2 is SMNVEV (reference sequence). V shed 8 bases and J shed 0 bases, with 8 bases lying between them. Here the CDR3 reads CASGRSSYNEQFF. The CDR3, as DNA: TGTGCCAGCGGTCGGAGCTCCTACAATGAGCAGTTCTTC.

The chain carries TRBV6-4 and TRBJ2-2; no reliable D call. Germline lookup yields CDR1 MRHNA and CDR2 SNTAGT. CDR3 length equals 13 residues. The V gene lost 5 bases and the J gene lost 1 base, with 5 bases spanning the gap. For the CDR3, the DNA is TGTGCCAGCAGTTCGGGGAACACCGGGGAGCTGTTTTTT. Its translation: CASSSGNTGELFF.

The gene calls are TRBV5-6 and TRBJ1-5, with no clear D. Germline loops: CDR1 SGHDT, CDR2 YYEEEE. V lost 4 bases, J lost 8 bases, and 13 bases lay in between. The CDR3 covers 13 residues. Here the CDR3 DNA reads TGTGCCAGCAGCCCATACCTCACAGAGCCCCAGCATTTT. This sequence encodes CASSPYLTEPQHF.

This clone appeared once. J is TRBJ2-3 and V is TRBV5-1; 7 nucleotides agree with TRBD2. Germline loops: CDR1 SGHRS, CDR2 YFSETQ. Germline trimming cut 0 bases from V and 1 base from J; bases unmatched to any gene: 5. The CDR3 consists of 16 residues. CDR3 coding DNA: TGCGCCAGCAGCTTGGAATCGGCGGGGGGCACAGATACGCAGTATTTT. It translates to CASSLESAGGTDTQYF.

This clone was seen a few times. CDR3 loop: CATSRGLTEAFF. The CDR3 region has the DNA TGTGCCACCTCCAGGGGTTTGACTGAAGCTTTCTTT. The chain couples TRBV7-9 to TRBJ1-1; possibly TRBD1 for D (6 bases). The CDR3 is 12 residues long. Germline lookup yields CDR1 SEHNR and CDR2 FQNEAQ (reference sequence). Trimming shortened V by 10 bases and J by 5 bases, and 14 bases separated the two germline ends. Supplemented by reference TRBV7-9 and TRBJ1-1, the full variable domain reads DTGVSQNPRHKITKRGQNVTFRCDPISEHNRLYWYRQTLGQGPEFLTYFQNEAQLEKSRLLSDRFSAERPKGSFSTLEIQRTEQGDSAMYLCATSRGLTEAFFGQGTRLTVV.

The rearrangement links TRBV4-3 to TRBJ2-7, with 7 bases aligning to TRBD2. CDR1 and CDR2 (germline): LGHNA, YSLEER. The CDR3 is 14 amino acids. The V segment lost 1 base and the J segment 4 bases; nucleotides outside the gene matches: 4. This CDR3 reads CASSQGEGRYEQYF. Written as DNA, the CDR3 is TGCGCCAGCAGCCAAGGGGAGGGCCGGTACGAGCAGTACTTC.

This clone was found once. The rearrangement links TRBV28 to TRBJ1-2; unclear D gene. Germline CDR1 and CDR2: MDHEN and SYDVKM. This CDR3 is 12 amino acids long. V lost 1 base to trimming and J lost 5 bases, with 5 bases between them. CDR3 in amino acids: CASSLSVYGYTF. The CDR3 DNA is TGTGCCAGCAGTTTATCAGTATATGGCTACACCTTC.

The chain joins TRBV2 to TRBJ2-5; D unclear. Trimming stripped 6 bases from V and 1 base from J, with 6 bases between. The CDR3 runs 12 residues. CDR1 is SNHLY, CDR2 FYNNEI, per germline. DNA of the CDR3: TGTGCCAGCAGGGTCGTCCAAGAGACCCAGTACTTC. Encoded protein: CASRVVQETQYF.

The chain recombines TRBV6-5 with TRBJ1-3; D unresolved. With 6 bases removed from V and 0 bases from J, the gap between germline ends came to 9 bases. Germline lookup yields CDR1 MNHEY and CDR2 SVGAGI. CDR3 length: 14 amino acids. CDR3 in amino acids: CASRVTDSGNTIYF. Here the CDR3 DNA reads TGTGCCAGCAGGGTAACAGACTCTGGAAACACCATATATTTT.

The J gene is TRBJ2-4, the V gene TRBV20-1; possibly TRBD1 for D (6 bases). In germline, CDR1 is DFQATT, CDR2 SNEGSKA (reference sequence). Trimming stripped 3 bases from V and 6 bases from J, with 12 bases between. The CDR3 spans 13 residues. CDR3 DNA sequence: TGCAGTGCTAGTATAGCACAGGGAAACATTCAGTACTTC. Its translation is CSASIAQGNIQYF.

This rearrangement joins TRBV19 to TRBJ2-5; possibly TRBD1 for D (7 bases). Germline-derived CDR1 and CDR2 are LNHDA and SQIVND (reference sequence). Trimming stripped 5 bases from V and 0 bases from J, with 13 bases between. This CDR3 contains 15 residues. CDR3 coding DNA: TGTGCCAGTAGTGGCAGGGGGGCCTACCAAGAGACCCAGTACTTC. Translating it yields CASSGRGAYQETQYF.

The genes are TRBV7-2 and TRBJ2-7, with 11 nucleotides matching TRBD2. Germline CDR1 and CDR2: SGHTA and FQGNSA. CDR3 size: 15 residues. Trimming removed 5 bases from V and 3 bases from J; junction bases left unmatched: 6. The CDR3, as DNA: TGTGCCAGCAGCCTAGTAGCGGGGGGGAACTACGAGCAGTACTTC. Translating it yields CASSLVAGGNYEQYF.

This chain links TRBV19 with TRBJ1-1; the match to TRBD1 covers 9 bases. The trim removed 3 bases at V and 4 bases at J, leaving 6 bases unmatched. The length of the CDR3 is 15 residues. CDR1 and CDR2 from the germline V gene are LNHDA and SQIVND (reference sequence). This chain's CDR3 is CASSMGDRVGTEAFF. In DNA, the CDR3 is TGTGCCAGTAGTATGGGGGACAGGGTCGGCACTGAAGCTTTCTTT.

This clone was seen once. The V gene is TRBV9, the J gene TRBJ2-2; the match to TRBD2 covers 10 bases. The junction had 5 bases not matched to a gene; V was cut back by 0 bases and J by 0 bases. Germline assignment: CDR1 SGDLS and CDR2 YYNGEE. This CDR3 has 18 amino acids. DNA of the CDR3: TGTGCCAGCAGCGTAGTAGCGGGGGGCTCAACGAACACCGGGGAGCTGTTTTTT. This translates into CASSVVAGGSTNTGELFF.

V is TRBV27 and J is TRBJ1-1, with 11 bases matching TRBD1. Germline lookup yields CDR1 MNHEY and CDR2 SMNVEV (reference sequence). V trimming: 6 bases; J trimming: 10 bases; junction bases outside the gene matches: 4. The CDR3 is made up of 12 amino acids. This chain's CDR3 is CASRGTGGVAFF. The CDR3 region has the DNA TGTGCCAGCAGGGGGACAGGGGGAGTAGCTTTCTTT.

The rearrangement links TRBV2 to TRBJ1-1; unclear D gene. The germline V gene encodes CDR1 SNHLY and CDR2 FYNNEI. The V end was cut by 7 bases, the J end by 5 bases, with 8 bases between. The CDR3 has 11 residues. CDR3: CASMEVTEAFF. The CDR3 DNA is TGTGCCAGCATGGAGGTAACTGAAGCTTTCTTT.

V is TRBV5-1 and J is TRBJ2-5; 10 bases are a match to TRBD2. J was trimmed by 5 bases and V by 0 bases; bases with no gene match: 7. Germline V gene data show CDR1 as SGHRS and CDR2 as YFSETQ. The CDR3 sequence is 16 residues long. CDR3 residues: CASSLAPSGGIETQYF. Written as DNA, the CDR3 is TGCGCCAGCAGCTTGGCTCCTAGCGGGGGTATCGAGACCCAGTACTTC.

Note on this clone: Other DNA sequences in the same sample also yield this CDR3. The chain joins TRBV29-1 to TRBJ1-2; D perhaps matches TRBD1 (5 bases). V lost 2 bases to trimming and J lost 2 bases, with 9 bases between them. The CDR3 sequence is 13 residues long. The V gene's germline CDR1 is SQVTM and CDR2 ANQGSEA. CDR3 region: CSVETGTNYGYTF. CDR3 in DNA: TGCAGCGTTGAAACTGGGACCAACTATGGCTACACCTTC.

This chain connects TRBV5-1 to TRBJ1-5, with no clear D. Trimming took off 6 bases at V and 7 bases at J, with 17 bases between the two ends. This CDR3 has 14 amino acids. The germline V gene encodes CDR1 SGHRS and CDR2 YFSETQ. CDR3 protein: CASTLRRVRQPQHF. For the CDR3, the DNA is TGCGCCAGCACCCTGAGGAGGGTTAGGCAGCCCCAGCATTTT.

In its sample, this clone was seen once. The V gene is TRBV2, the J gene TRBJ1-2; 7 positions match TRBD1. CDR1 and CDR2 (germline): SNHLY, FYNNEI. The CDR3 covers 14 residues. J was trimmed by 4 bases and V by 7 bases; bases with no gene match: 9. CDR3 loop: CASKGQAVPYGYTF. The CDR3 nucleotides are TGTGCCAGCAAAGGACAGGCCGTCCCCTATGGCTACACCTTC.

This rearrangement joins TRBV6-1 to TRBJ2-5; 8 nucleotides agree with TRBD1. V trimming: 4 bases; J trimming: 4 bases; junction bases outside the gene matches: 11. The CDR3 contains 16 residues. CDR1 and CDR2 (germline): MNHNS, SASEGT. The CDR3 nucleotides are TGTGCCAGCAGTGCCAGGCCCCCCAGGGGGCGAGAGACCCAGTACTTC. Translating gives CASSARPPRGRETQYF.

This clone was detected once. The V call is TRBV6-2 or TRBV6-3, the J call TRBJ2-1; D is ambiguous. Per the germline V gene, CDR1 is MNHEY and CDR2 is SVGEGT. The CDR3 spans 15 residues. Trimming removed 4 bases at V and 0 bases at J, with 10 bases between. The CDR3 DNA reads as TGTGCCAGCAGTTCCCGCTGGAGCTCCTACAATGAGCAGTTCTTC. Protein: CASSSRWSSYNEQFF.